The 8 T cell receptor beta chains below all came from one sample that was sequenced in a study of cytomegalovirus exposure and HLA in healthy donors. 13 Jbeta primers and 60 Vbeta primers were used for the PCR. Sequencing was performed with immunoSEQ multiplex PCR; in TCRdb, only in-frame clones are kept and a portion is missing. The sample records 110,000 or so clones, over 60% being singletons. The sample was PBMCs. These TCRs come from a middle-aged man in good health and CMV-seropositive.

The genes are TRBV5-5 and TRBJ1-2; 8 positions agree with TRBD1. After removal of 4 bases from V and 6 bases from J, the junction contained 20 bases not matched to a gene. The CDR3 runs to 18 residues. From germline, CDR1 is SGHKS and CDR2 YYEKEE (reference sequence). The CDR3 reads CASSVSTGEDLILNGYTF. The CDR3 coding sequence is TGTGCCAGCAGCGTATCGACAGGGGAGGACTTAATTTTAAATGGCTACACCTTC.

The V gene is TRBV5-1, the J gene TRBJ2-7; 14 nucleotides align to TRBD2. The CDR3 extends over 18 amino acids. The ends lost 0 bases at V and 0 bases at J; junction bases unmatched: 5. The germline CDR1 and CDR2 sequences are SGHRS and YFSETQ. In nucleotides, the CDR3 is TGCGCCAGCAGCTTGGTAGGACTAGCGGGAGGAGGCTCCTACGAGCAGTACTTC. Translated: CASSLVGLAGGGSYEQYF.

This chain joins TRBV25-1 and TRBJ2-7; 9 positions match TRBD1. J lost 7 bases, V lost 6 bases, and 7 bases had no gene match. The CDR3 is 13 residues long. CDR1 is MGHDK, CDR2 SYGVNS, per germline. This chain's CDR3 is CASRQGAILEQYF. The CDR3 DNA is TGTGCCAGCAGACAGGGGGCGATATTGGAGCAGTACTTC.

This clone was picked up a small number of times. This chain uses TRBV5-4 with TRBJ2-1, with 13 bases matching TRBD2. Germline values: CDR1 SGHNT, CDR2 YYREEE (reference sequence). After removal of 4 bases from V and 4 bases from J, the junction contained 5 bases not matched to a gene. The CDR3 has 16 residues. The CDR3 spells CASSQLAGGPYNEQFF. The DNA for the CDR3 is TGTGCCAGCAGCCAACTAGCGGGAGGGCCTTACAATGAGCAGTTCTTC.

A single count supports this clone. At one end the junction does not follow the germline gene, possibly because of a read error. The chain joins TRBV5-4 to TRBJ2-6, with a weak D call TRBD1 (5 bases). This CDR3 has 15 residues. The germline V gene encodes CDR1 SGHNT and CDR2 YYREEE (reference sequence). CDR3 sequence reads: CASSIPVSGANGLTF. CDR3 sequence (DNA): TGTGCCAGCAGCATCCCGGTTTCTGGGGCCAACGGCCTGACTTTC.

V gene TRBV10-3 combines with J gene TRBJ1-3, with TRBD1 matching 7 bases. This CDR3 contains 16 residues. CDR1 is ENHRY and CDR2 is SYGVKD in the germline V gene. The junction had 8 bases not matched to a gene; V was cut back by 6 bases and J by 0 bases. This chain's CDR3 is CAIRGQQLFSGNTIYF. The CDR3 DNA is TGTGCCATCAGGGGACAGCAACTCTTCTCTGGAAACACCATATATTTT.

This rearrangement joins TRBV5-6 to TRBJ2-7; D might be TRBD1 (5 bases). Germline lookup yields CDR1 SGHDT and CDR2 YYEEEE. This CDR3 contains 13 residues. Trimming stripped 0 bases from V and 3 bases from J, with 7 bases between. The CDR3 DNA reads TGTGCCAGCAGCTTGGGACAGTTCTACGAGCAGTACTTC. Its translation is CASSLGQFYEQYF. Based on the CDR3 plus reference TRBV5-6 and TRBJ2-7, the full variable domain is DAGVTQSPTHLIKTRGQQVTLRCSPKSGHDTVSWYQQALGQGPQFIFQYYEEEERQRGNFPDRFSGHQFPNYSSELNVNALLLGDSALYLCASSLGQFYEQYFGPGTRLTVT.

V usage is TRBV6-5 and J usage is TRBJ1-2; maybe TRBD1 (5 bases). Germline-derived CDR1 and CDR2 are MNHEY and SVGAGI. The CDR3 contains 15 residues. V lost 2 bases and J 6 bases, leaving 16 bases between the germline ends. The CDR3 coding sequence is TGTGCCAGCAGTTACGTGGGGACTGGGATCGATGGCTACACCTTC. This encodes CASSYVGTGIDGYTF.